This TCR beta chain is from a study of cytomegalovirus exposure and HLA in healthy donors. CDR3 length: 14 amino acids. The V gene lost 5 bases and the J gene lost 4 bases, with 12 bases spanning the gap. CDR1 and CDR2 (germline): MDHEN, SYDVKM. Overall study results and limits: According to the study, 150 to 200 TCR beta chains were cytomegalovirus-associated.

Clones were read by immunoSEQ multiplex PCR, and TCRdb kept only the in-frame ones, dropping some. Found here are some 130,000 clones, 85% to 95% of them singletons; the top ten hold 1.5% to 2%. Notes on this clone: Its antigen is unknown.

V gene TRBV28 combines with J gene TRBJ1-3; possible D gene TRBD1, 5 bases. The TCR sequence derives from a man between 18 and 35 years old in good health and CMV-seropositive. Sample: PBMCs. The chain's CDR3 is CASSQAGSGNTIYF. As DNA, the CDR3 is TGTGCCAGCAGTCAAGCAGGGTCAGGAAACACCATATATTTT.